This is a list of T cell receptor beta chains from one sample in a study of blood T cells in healthy people across ages. TCRdb reprocessed the 5' RACE reads via MiXCR and lists one record per CDR3 protein. The table has about 1.6 million distinct CDR3 sequences, 30% to 35% seen once. The specimen sequenced was blood. These receptors all stem from a woman under 40 in good health. CDR3s include the opening cysteine and the closing phenylalanine or tryptophan. Each record gives: J gene, clone size, V gene, D gene, CDR3 protein, CDR3 DNA. The D gene is left open where the match is weak. Size is omitted from some rows. Given values are once, few, many or a class for expanded clones.

>TRBJ2-7|.|TRBV6-6|.
CASRSGHPPGEQYF
TGTGCCAGCAGATCGGGACACCCGCCGGGCGAGCAGTACTTC
>TRBJ1-2|many|TRBV4-1|TRBD1
CASSQGQGPNYNYGYTF
TGCGCCAGCAGCCAGGGACAGGGGCCCAACTATAACTATGGCTACACCTTC
>TRBJ1-5|.|TRBV11-2|.
CASSLWGSSQPQHF
TGTGCCAGCAGCTTATGGGGAAGCAGTCAGCCCCAGCATTTT
>TRBJ2-3|.|TRBV5-1|TRBD2
CASSRLGTSGGGDTQYF
TGCGCCAGCAGCAGATTAGGGACTAGCGGAGGGGGAGATACGCAGTATTTT
>TRBJ2-7|.|TRBV7-6|.
CAGSLDGGPGYEQYF
TGTGCCGGCAGCTTAGATGGCGGACCGGGATACGAGCAGTACTTC
>TRBJ2-3|.|TRBV12-3/TRBV12-4|.
CASSLLLNTQYF
TGTGCCAGCAGTTTGTTATTGAATACGCAGTATTTT
>TRBJ1-5|.|TRBV12-3/TRBV12-4|TRBD1
CASSRQGYQPQHF
TGTGCCAGCTCCCGACAGGGTTACCAGCCCCAGCATTTT
>TRBJ2-3|few|TRBV20-1|.
CSARDTRQTSTDTQYF
TGCAGTGCTAGAGATACCCGACAGACTAGCACAGATACGCAGTATTTT
>TRBJ2-7|few|TRBV28|.
CASSTEGLAVYEQYF
TGTGCCAGCAGCACTGAGGGTCTGGCGGTCTACGAGCAGTACTTC
>TRBJ2-7|.|TRBV7-9|.
CASSGGGREQYF
TGTGCCAGCAGCGGTGGGGGTAGGGAGCAGTACTTC
>TRBJ2-7|many|TRBV19|TRBD2
CASSERLAGYYEQYF
TGTGCCAGTAGCGAACGACTAGCGGGGTACTACGAGCAGTACTTC
>TRBJ2-5|.|TRBV6-2/TRBV6-3|.
CASSSSGYGQYF
TGTGCCAGCAGTTCCTCCGGGTACGGGCAGTACTTC
>TRBJ2-2|.|TRBV4-2|.
CASSQAASGQGRVTGELFF
TGTGCCAGCAGCCAAGCGGCTAGCGGACAGGGTCGGGTCACCGGGGAGCTGTTTTTT
>TRBJ2-3|.|TRBV7-9|TRBD1
CASGGTGDRTGADTQYF
TGTGCCAGCGGGGGTACAGGGGACAGAACAGGGGCAGATACGCAGTATTTT
>TRBJ2-5|few|TRBV7-7|TRBD2
CASSHSSGAGETQYF
TGTGCCAGCAGCCATTCTAGCGGGGCCGGGGAGACCCAGTACTTC